A selection of T cell receptor beta chains follows, all from one sample in a study of siplizumab effects on memory and regulatory T cells. Some clones are missing from TCRdb's copy, which holds only in-frame ones; the method was immunoSEQ multiplex PCR. The sample carries roughly 100,000 clones, 93% recorded once. Material for sequencing was CD4+ T cells sorted from blood. Every receptor here comes from a human donor in good health. Each CDR3 is given with its conserved first and last residue. A D gene is named only where the DNA matches it firmly. Expanded clones get a size class; other rows say once, few or many, or leave the size out.

j_call clone_size d_call v_call cdr3_aa cdr3_nt
TRBJ2-1 . TRBD2 TRBV18 CASSLYRDVGGRAYEQFF TGTGCCAGCTCACTGTACAGGGATGTTGGCGGGAGGGCCTATGAGCAGTTCTTC
TRBJ2-7 . . TRBV6-5 CASSFRALQSSYEQYF TGTGCCAGCAGTTTTCGGGCCCTTCAGAGCTCCTACGAGCAGTACTTC
TRBJ1-3 . . TRBV7-9 CASSPRQSSGNTIYF TGTGCCAGCAGCCCCCGACAGAGCTCTGGAAACACCATATATTTT
TRBJ1-2 . . TRBV5-4 CATSSRRSYGYTF TGTGCCACCAGCTCCAGACGGAGTTATGGCTACACCTTC
TRBJ1-6 . TRBD1 TRBV30 CAWSSAGGSPLHF TGTGCCTGGAGCTCGGCAGGGGGATCACCCCTCCACTTT
TRBJ1-1 few . TRBV11-2 CASSSLLGSVNTEAFF TGTGCCAGCAGCTCACTACTGGGGTCCGTGAACACTGAAGCTTTCTTT
TRBJ1-3 . . TRBV18 CASSPRQESSGNTIYF TGTGCCAGCTCACCACGGCAGGAGAGCTCTGGAAACACCATATATTTT
TRBJ1-1 . TRBD1 TRBV5-1 CASSLAQTGTGAFF TGCGCCAGCAGCTTGGCCCAGACAGGGACGGGTGCTTTCTTT
TRBJ1-2 . . TRBV5-6 CASSLPTTGRFYGYTF TGTGCCAGCAGCTTGCCAACGACCGGCAGGTTCTATGGCTACACCTTC
TRBJ1-2 once . TRBV5-4 CASSLDMTPSGGYTF TGTGCCAGCAGCTTGGACATGACCCCTTCGGGCGGCTACACCTTC
TRBJ1-2 . . TRBV10-3 CAISGPYGYTF TGTGCCATCAGTGGGCCATATGGCTACACCTTC
TRBJ2-3 . . TRBV4-2 CASSQEGQATQYF TGTGCCAGCAGCCAAGAGGGGCAGGCTACGCAGTATTTT
TRBJ1-1 . . TRBV18 CASSPGGPNTEAFF TGTGCCAGCTCACCGGGGGGGCCGAACACTGAAGCTTTCTTT
TRBJ1-1 . . TRBV5-6 CASSRNPLVNTEAFF TGTGCCAGCAGCCGAAACCCCCTAGTGAACACTGAAGCTTTCTTT
TRBJ2-7 . . TRBV6-5 CASRTGTSTYEQYF TGTGCCAGCAGGACCGGGACAAGCACCTACGAGCAGTACTTC
TRBJ1-1 once TRBD1 TRBV5-1 CASSLGQGALVNTEAFF TGCGCCAGCAGCTTGGGCCAGGGGGCTTTGGTGAACACTGAAGCTTTCTTT
TRBJ2-7 . . TRBV30 CAWSVETGTFEQYF TGTGCCTGGAGTGTGGAGACAGGTACGTTCGAGCAGTACTTC
TRBJ1-2 . TRBD1 TRBV19 CASSIDRGQGATGYTF TGTGCCAGTAGTATAGACCGGGGACAGGGGGCAACAGGCTACACCTTC
TRBJ1-1 . TRBD1 TRBV14 CASSLRTGLNTEAFF TGTGCCAGCAGCCTCCGGACAGGGCTGAACACTGAAGCTTTCTTT
TRBJ2-7 . . TRBV7-8 CASSSRTVSYEQYF TGTGCCAGCAGCTCCAGGACGGTTTCCTACGAGCAGTACTTC
TRBJ2-1 . . TRBV5-4 CASGGTSYNEQFF TGTGCCAGCGGGGGCACCTCCTACAATGAGCAGTTCTTC
TRBJ2-1 . . TRBV5-1 CASSSGGGRKNEQFF TGCGCCAGCAGCTCTGGGGGCGGGCGGAAGAATGAGCAGTTCTTC
TRBJ2-7 . . TRBV12-2 CASHLNDRGKGYEQYF TGTGCAAGCCACCTCAATGACAGGGGAAAGGGGTACGAGCAGTACTTC
TRBJ2-5 once TRBD2 TRBV18 CASSPEAAGGQETQYF TGTGCCAGCTCACCGGAGGCAGCGGGAGGCCAAGAGACCCAGTACTTC
TRBJ1-2 . . TRBV28 CASTGGRARYGYTF TGTGCCAGCACCGGGGGAAGGGCACGGTATGGCTACACCTTC
TRBJ2-2 . . TRBV27 CASSLFGGPNTGELFF TGTGCCAGCAGTTTATTCGGGGGGCCCAACACCGGGGAGCTGTTTTTT
TRBJ1-2 . . TRBV4-1 CASSQGWSGLKDYGYTF TGCGCCAGCAGCCAAGGGTGGTCGGGACTTAAGGATTATGGCTACACCTTC
TRBJ1-2 . TRBD1 TRBV6-5 CASSYSGTAERYTF TGTGCCAGCAGTTACTCCGGGACAGCTGAGCGCTACACCTTC
TRBJ2-5 . . TRBV11-2 CASSLGETQYF TGTGCCAGCAGCTTAGGAGAGACCCAGTACTTC
TRBJ2-5 . TRBD2 TRBV4-1 CASSQASGGETQYF TGCGCCAGCAGCCAAGCTAGCGGTGGGGAGACCCAGTACTTC
TRBJ1-1 once . TRBV5-6 CASVPGGGSVYTEAFF TGTGCCAGCGTCCCCGGCGGTGGGTCGGTATACACTGAAGCTTTCTTT
TRBJ1-1 . TRBD1 TRBV28 CASSSRGRVNTEAFF TGTGCCAGCAGTAGCAGGGGGCGGGTGAACACTGAAGCTTTCTTT
TRBJ2-5 . TRBD2 TRBV7-9 CASSKWTSGRVRWQETQYF TGTGCCAGCAGCAAATGGACTAGCGGGAGAGTGAGGTGGCAAGAGACCCAGTACTTC